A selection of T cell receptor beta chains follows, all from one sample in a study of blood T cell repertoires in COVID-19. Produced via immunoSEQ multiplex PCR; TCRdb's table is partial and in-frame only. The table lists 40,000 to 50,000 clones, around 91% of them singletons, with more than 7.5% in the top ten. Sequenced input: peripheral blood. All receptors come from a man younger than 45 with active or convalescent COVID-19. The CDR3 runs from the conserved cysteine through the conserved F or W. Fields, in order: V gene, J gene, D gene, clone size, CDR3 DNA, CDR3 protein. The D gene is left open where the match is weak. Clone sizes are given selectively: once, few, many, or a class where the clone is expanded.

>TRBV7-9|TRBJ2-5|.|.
TGTGCCAGCAGCAGGGACATTAAAGAGACCCAGTACTTC
CASSRDIKETQYF
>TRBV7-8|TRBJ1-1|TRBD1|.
TGTGCCAGCAGCCTAGCACAGGGGATGTATACTGAAGCTTTCTTT
CASSLAQGMYTEAFF
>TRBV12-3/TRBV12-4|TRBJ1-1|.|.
TGTGCCAGCAGATCGGACATGAACACTGAAGCTTTCTTT
CASRSDMNTEAFF
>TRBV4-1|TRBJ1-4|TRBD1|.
TGCGCCAGCAGCCAAGGTCAGGGGGCATCTGAAAAACTGTTTTTT
CASSQGQGASEKLFF
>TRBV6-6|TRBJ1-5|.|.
TGTGCCAGCGCCAAAGGTGACTCCCAGCCCCAGCATTTT
CASAKGDSQPQHF
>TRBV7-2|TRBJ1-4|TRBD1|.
TGTGCCAGCAGCTCCGGGACAGGTCACTCTGAAAAACTGTTTTTT
CASSSGTGHSEKLFF
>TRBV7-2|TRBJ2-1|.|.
TGTGCCAGCAGGTTTGGGGGGGCCAACAATGAGCAGTTCTTC
CASRFGGANNEQFF
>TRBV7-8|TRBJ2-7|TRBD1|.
TGTGCCAGCAGCTTAATATCTGAATCGAGGACAGGGCGCTACGAGCAGTACTTC
CASSLISESRTGRYEQYF
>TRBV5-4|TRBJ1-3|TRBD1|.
TGTGCCAGCAGCTCCGGGACAGTCTCTGGAAACACCATATATTTT
CASSSGTVSGNTIYF
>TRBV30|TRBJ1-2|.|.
TGTGCCTGGAGTGCAGGGGCGGGGGGCTATGGCTACACCTTC
CAWSAGAGGYGYTF
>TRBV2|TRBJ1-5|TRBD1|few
TGTGCCAGCAGTGGGACAGGCGAAAATCAGCCCCAGCATTTT
CASSGTGENQPQHF
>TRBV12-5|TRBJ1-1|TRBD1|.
TGTGCTAGTGGTTTGGTACAGGGGTTGACTGAAGCTTTCTTT
CASGLVQGLTEAFF
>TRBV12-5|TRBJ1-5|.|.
TGTGCTAGTGGTTTGGGACAGATCCAGCATTTT
CASGLGQIQHF
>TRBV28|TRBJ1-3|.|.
TGTGCCAGCAGCCGACAGGCTACCTCTGGAAACACCATATATTTT
CASSRQATSGNTIYF
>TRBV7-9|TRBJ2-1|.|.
TGTGCCAGCAGCCCTAGGTTGTCCATGGGCAATGAGCAGTTCTTC
CASSPRLSMGNEQFF
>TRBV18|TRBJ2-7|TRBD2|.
TGTGCCAGCTCACCCGGACTAGCGGACTCCTACGAGCAGTACTTC
CASSPGLADSYEQYF
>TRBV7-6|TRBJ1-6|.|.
TGTGCCAGCAGCACAAGACAGGATTCACCCCTCCACTTT
CASSTRQDSPLHF
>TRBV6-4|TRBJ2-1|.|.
TGTGCCAGCAGTGACAAGGGGGACAACAATGAGCAGTTCTTC
CASSDKGDNNEQFF
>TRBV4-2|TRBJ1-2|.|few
TGTGCCAGCAGCCAAGACATCAAAAGAGAGTTCTATGGCTACACCTTC
CASSQDIKREFYGYTF
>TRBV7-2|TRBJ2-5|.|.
TGTGCCAGCAGCTCGCGGTTCTACCAAGAGACCCAGTACTTC
CASSSRFYQETQYF
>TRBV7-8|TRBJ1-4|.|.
TGTGCCAGCAGCTTAGAAGGCCAGGGGAAAAAACTGTTTTTT
CASSLEGQGKKLFF
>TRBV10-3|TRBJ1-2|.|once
TGTGCCATCAGTGAGTTAGGACTCGGGGGTGGCTACACCTTC
CAISELGLGGGYTF
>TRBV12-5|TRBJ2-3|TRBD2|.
TGTGCTTCGGGGGGGGGCCGCACAGATACGCAGTATTTT
CASGGGRTDTQYF